This T cell receptor beta chain was identified during a study of T cell repertoires in cytomegalovirus infection. Looking at the study overall: From public TCR beta signatures came an indication of both CMV infection and matching HLA type. Study results and limitations: Adding up the frequency of public TCR beta families identified people who carried CMV plus the relevant HLA. In two of eight donors, the top clonotype was HLA-C-restricted CMV-specific.

From germline, CDR1 is SGHRS and CDR2 YFSETQ. Trimming removed 0 bases at V and 2 bases at J, with 9 bases between. The CDR3 has 16 amino acids. This clonotype was observed a handful of times. The antigen is not known. MiXCR, run by TCRdb on the reads, gives a single entry per CDR3 protein. This table holds under 200,000 distinct CDR3 sequences, roughly 27% found once. The rearrangement joins TRBV5-1 to TRBJ1-6; TRBD1 is a possible D gene (6 bases). Specimen: PBMCs. The TCR sequence derives from a human donor in good health (CMV status not recorded). Some clones in this sample may be carry-over from other donors' samples. The CDR3 region has the DNA TGCGCCAGCAGCTTGGAGGGGGGAGCCTATAATTCACCCCTCCACTTT. Protein: CASSLEGGAYNSPLHF.